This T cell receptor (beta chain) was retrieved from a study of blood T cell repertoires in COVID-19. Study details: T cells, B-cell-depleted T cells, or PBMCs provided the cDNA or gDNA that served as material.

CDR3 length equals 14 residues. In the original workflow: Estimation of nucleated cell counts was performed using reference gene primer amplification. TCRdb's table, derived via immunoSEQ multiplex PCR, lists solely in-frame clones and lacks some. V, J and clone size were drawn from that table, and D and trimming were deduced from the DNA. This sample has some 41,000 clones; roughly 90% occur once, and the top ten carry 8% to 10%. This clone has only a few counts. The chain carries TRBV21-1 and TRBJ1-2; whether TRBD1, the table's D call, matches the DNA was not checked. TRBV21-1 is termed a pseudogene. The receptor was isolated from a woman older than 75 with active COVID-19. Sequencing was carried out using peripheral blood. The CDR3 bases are TGTGCCAGCAGCCGGGACAGGGAAGGGTATGGCTACACCTTC. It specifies CASSRDREGYGYTF.